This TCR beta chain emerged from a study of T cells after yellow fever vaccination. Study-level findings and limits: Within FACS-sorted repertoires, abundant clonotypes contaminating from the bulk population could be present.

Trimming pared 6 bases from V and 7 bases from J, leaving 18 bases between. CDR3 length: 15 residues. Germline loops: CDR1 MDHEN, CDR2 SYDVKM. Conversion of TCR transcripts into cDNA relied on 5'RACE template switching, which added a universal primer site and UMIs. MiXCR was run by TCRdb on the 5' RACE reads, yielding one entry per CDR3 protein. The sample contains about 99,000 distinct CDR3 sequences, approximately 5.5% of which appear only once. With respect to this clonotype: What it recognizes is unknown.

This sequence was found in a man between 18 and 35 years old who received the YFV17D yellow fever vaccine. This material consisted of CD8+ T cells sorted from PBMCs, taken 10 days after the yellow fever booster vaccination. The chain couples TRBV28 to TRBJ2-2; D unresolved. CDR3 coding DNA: TGTGCCAGCAGCCCAATAGACCGAACAAGCGGGGAGCTGTTTTTT. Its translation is CASSPIDRTSGELFF.